The 13 T cell receptor beta chains given below trace back to one sample, sequenced in a study of CD8+ T cells in alopecia areata. Sequencing templates came from extracted RNA that was reverse transcribed into cDNA. Some clones are missing from TCRdb's copy, which holds only in-frame ones; the method was immunoSEQ multiplex PCR. The sample lists around 300,000 clones, none appearing once, the ten largest making up approximately 1.2%. Sorting of pooled cutaneous lymph node cells used CD4, CD8alpha, NKG2D, NKG2ACE and other markers. The sequencing sample was made of CD4+ T cells sorted from a lymph node. All receptors come from a C3H/HeJ mouse with alopecia areata. The mouse strain carries the MHC haplotype H2-k.

This clone occurred a few times. The germline and genes are mouse ones. The CDR3 spells CASSQALGIYEQYF. CDR3 DNA, as far as it was read: TGTGCCAGCAGCCAAGCCCTGGGGATCTAT. The V and J genes are TRBV5 and TRBJ2-7; a weak D match, TRBD2 (6 bases). The read ends 4 residues early relative to the CDR3; the germline J gene fills the gap. The CDR3 contains 14 residues. Germline V gene sequence: CDR1 LGHNA, CDR2 YNLKQL (reference sequence). Trimming left V 1 base short and J 3 bases short, with 10 bases between.

With regard to this clone: Genes here carry mouse names. The CDR3: CASSDNWTGGAQDAEQFF. The part of the CDR3 DNA that was read is TGTGCCAGCAGTGACAACTGGACTGGGGGGGCGCAGGATGCT. The rearrangement links TRBV13-1 to TRBJ2-1; 13 bases map to TRBD2. Sequencing ends 4 residues short of the CDR3 end; the germline J gene provides the rest. The germline V gene encodes CDR1 NSHNY and CDR2 SYGAGN. With 2 bases clipped from V and 5 bases from J, the junction kept 10 bases outside the gene matches. This CDR3 comprises 18 residues.

This clone has a handful of counts. Gene labels here are mouse ones. Read coverage stops 4 residues before the CDR3 terminus; the germline J gene supplies the remainder. V and J are TRBV5 and TRBJ2-3; 12 bases match TRBD2. The CDR3 is 15 amino acids. Germline lookup yields CDR1 LGHNA and CDR2 YNLKQL (reference sequence). The CDR3 bases that were read are TGTGCCAGCAGCCTCCGGGACTGGGGGGAAGAA. Protein sequence: CASSLRDWGEE. The whole CDR3 protein reads CASSLRDWGEETLYF.

As for this clone: Germline and genes: mouse. The CDR3 extends 4 residues past the end of the read, so its final part is completed from the germline J gene. J is TRBJ1-1 and V is TRBV5; D gene ambiguous. Germline V lookup: CDR1 LGHNA, CDR2 YNLKQL (reference sequence). Trimming took off 0 bases at V and 1 base at J, with 9 bases between the two ends. The CDR3 sequence is 15 residues long. The covered CDR3 bases are TGTGCCAGCAGCCAAGATCCCAGAGAAAACACA. This encodes CASSQDPRENT. The CDR3 in its entirety is CASSQDPRENTEVFF.

As regards this clone: A read error may explain this, as a much larger clone is one base away. Gene names are the mouse ones. The read finishes 4 residues shy of the CDR3 end, and the germline J gene is used to complete it. The same CDR3 also results from other DNA sequences found in this sample. The rearrangement uses TRBV1 and TRBJ2-5; D is perhaps TRBD2 (7 bases). This CDR3 is built from 15 residues. Per germline, CDR1 NSQYPW and CDR2 LRSPGD (reference sequence). Deletions cut 0 bases from V and 3 bases from J, with 10 bases between. The DNA read from the CDR3 is TGCACCTGCAGTGCAGATCGGGGGGCGCAAGAC. Its translation: CTCSADRGAQD. The whole CDR3 reads CTCSADRGAQDTQYF.

In this sample, this clone turned up a few times. Gene names and germline refer to mouse. The CDR3 is cut off 4 residues early in the read; its end comes from the germline J gene. The chain uses TRBV31 and TRBJ1-2, with D possibly being TRBD1 (6 bases). The germline V gene encodes CDR1 GKSSPN and CDR2 SITVG. V lost 5 bases and J 0 bases, leaving 10 bases between the germline ends. The CDR3 loop spans 13 amino acids. The sequenced CDR3 bases are TGTGCCTGGGGCGGGACATCAAACTCC. It encodes CAWGGTSNS. The full-length CDR3 reads as CAWGGTSNSDYTF.

This clone has just a few counts. Any gene name here is a mouse gene name. The read falls 4 residues short of the CDR3 end, and the missing part is taken from the germline J gene. The chain has TRBV13-2 and TRBJ2-1, with 7 positions matching TRBD1. Per germline, CDR1 NNHNN and CDR2 SYGAGS (reference sequence). The CDR3 loop spans 13 amino acids. CDR3 region: CASGDMDRAEQFF. The sequenced part of the CDR3 DNA is TGTGCCAGCGGTGATATGGACAGGGCT.

Only a few counts were recorded for this clone. Any gene name here is a mouse gene name. The read gets to within 4 residues of the CDR3 end, and the germline J gene fills in the rest. V gene TRBV19 combines with J gene TRBJ2-1; 10 nucleotides align to TRBD1. Germline CDR1 and CDR2: FNHDT and SITEND (reference sequence). The CDR3 totals 13 residues. V trimming: 7 bases; J trimming: 6 bases; junction bases outside the gene matches: 4. CDR3 sequence reads: CASARDRGAEQFF. The sequenced CDR3 bases are TGTGCCAGCGCCCGGGACAGGGGTGCT.

Remarks on this clone: The genes are named according to mouse. Coverage ceases 4 residues before the CDR3 finishes, and the germline J gene fills in the end. This sequence joins TRBV19 and TRBJ1-1, with a weak D call TRBD1 (6 bases). The CDR3 sequence is 15 residues long. Germline CDR1 reads FNHDT; CDR2 reads SITEND (reference sequence). Trimming pared 0 bases from V and 4 bases from J, leaving 13 bases between. CDR3 protein: CASSIVGGQGTEVFF. The DNA read from the CDR3 is TGTGCCAGCAGTATAGTGGGGGGGCAGGGCACA.

This clone was found a few times. Gene names denote mouse genes. With the read ending 4 residues before the CDR3 end, the germline J gene is used to fill in that end. The chain combines TRBV13-1 with TRBJ2-1; 7 nucleotides line up with TRBD1. Per germline, CDR1 NSHNY and CDR2 SYGAGN. This CDR3 has 15 amino acids. Unmatched junction bases numbered 6, after V lost 3 bases and J lost 3 bases. The sequenced part of the CDR3 DNA is TGTGCCAGCAGTGGGGACAGCAAAATCTATGCT. Its translation is CASSGDSKIYA. In full, the CDR3 reads CASSGDSKIYAEQFF.

As concerns this clone: Mouse gene names and germline throughout. The read is 4 residues too short to cover the CDR3 end, so that end is filled in from the germline J gene. V gene TRBV5 combines with J gene TRBJ2-3; 8 bases are shared with TRBD2. The J segment lost 1 base and the V segment lost 1 base, leaving 7 bases of the junction unmatched. The germline gives CDR1 LGHNA, CDR2 YNLKQL (reference sequence). This CDR3 is built from 17 residues. CDR3 DNA (partial): TGTGCCAGCAGCCAAGTTGGGGGGGGCGTTGGTGCAGAA. It encodes CASSQVGGGVGAE. The CDR3 in full is CASSQVGGGVGAETLYF.

To note about this clone: Gene names and germline refer to mouse. The DNA ends 4 residues before the CDR3 does, and the rest of the CDR3 is filled in from the germline J gene. J is TRBJ2-7 and V is TRBV5; 8 nucleotides match TRBD2. This CDR3 spans 13 amino acids. CDR1 and CDR2 from the germline V gene are LGHNA and YNLKQL (reference sequence). Incomplete CDR3 DNA: TGTGCCAGCAGCCTATGGGGGGGGTAT. This translates into CASSLWGGY. The full CDR3 protein reads CASSLWGGYEQYF.

This clone has more than one count but fewer than ten. The genes and germline here are from mouse. The CDR3 end falls 4 residues outside the read, so it is completed with the germline J gene. The chain employs TRBV14 and TRBJ2-5; D is perhaps TRBD1 (5 bases). Trimming left V 1 base short and J 3 bases short, with 9 bases between. The CDR3 spans 14 residues. CDR1 SGHDT and CDR2 FRDEAV come from the germline V gene. Incomplete CDR3 DNA: TGTGCCAGCAGTTTCACCGCAGGGCAAGAC. As protein: CASSFTAGQD. The full-length CDR3 reads as CASSFTAGQDTQYF.